These 8 T cell receptor beta chains were sequenced from one sample in a study of cytomegalovirus exposure and HLA in healthy donors. PCR primers comprised 60 Vbeta and 13 Jbeta primers. The repertoire was sequenced with immunoSEQ multiplex PCR; TCRdb's copy has only in-frame clones and lacks some. The sample contains some 130,000 clones, 81% of which appear only once. Sequenced material: PBMCs. Source of these receptors: a man in his late teens or twenties in good health and CMV-seronegative.

The chain joins TRBV5-4 to TRBJ2-2; D is ambiguous. The CDR3 spans 12 residues. The germline CDR1 and CDR2 sequences are SGHNT and YYREEE (reference sequence). Trimming pared 4 bases from V and 6 bases from J, leaving 7 bases between. This CDR3 reads CASSVHSGELFF. CDR3 nucleotide sequence: TGTGCCAGCAGCGTGCACTCCGGGGAGCTGTTTTTT. Full variable domain (missing parts from reference TRBV5-4 and TRBJ2-2): ETGVTQSPTHLIKTRGQQVTLRCSSQSGHNTVSWYQQALGQGPQFIFQYYREEENGRGNFPPRFSGLQFPNYSSELNVNALELDDSALYLCASSVHSGELFFGEGSRLTVL.

This clone occurred a few times. CDR3 in amino acids: CASSFLLAGGIRDIQYF. For the CDR3, the DNA is TGTGCCAGCAGTTTTCTCCTAGCGGGGGGCATTCGGGACATTCAGTACTTC. The chain uses TRBV28 and TRBJ2-4; 11 bases are a match to TRBD2. Germline CDR1 and CDR2: MDHEN and SYDVKM. The CDR3 has 17 amino acids. V shed 3 bases and J 8 bases; nucleotides not matched to a gene: 12.

The chain joins TRBV5-4 to TRBJ1-1; 7 bases line up with TRBD1. Germline trimming cut 5 bases from V and 6 bases from J; bases unmatched to any gene: 7. The CDR3 covers 13 residues. Looked up from germline, CDR1 is SGHNT and CDR2 is YYREEE (reference sequence). The CDR3 here is CASSLDRVAEAFF. The CDR3 DNA reads as TGTGCCAGCAGTTTAGACAGGGTAGCTGAAGCTTTCTTT.

A few counts support this clone. The chain recombines TRBV7-6 with TRBJ1-1; possibly TRBD1 for D (6 bases). Germline loops: CDR1 SGHVS, CDR2 FNYEAQ. The V gene lost 5 bases and the J gene lost 0 bases, with 13 bases spanning the gap. CDR3 length: 15 amino acids. This CDR3 reads CASSATTGLNTEAFF. CDR3 DNA sequence: TGTGCCAGCAGCGCGACCACAGGGCTGAACACTGAAGCTTTCTTT.

The rearrangement uses TRBV11-3 and TRBJ1-6, with TRBD1 identical over 8 bases. The CDR3 contains 16 residues. Trimming at V came to 5 bases and at J to 9 bases, leaving 12 bases not matched to a gene. Germline CDR1 is SGHNT and CDR2 is YENEEA. The CDR3 is CASSQEDRVNRSPLHF. The CDR3 bases are TGTGCCAGCAGCCAGGAGGACAGGGTGAATCGTTCACCCCTCCACTTT. The whole variable domain, filled in from reference TRBV11-3 and TRBJ1-6, reads EAGVVQSPRYKIIEKKQPVAFWCNPISGHNTLYWYLQNLGQGPELLIRYENEEAVDDSQLPKDRFSAERLKGVDSTLKIQPAELGDSAVYLCASSQEDRVNRSPLHFGNGTRLTVT.

The chain joins TRBV10-3 to TRBJ1-2; 9 nucleotides align to TRBD1. V lost 5 bases, J lost 2 bases, and 3 bases stayed unmatched. Germline CDR1 ENHRY, CDR2 SYGVKD. This CDR3 has 14 residues. CDR3 region: CAISRDRVNYGYTF. The CDR3 DNA sequence: TGTGCCATCAGTAGGGACAGGGTCAACTATGGCTACACCTTC.

The chain combines TRBV5-1 with TRBJ1-4, with D possibly TRBD1 on 5 matching bases. The V end was cut by 0 bases, the J end by 7 bases, with 13 bases between. The CDR3 has 15 residues. Germline V gene lookup returns CDR1 SGHRS and CDR2 YFSETQ. CDR3: CASSLGSSGGEKLFF. In DNA, the CDR3 is TGCGCCAGCAGCTTGGGGTCTTCGGGGGGTGAAAAACTGTTTTTT.

V usage is TRBV5-1 and J usage is TRBJ2-7, with 8 bases fitting TRBD2. CDR3 length: 17 amino acids. V shed 0 bases and J 0 bases; nucleotides not matched to a gene: 8. Germline V gives CDR1 SGHRS, CDR2 YFSETQ. The CDR3 loop reads CASSLAGIAGFSYEQYF. Here the CDR3 DNA reads TGCGCCAGCAGCTTGGCCGGGATAGCGGGGTTCTCCTACGAGCAGTACTTC.